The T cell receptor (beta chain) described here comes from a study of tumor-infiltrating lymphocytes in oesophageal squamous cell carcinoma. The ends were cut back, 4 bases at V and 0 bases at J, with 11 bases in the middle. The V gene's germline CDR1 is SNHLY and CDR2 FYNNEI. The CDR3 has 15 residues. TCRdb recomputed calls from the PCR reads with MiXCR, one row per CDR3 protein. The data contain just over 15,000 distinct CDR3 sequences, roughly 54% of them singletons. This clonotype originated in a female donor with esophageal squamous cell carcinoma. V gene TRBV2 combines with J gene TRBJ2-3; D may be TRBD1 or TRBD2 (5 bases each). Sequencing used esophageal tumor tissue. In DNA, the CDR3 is TGTGCCAGCAGTGGTGGGACGGCTAGCACAGATACGCAGTATTTT. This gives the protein CASSGGTASTDTQYF.